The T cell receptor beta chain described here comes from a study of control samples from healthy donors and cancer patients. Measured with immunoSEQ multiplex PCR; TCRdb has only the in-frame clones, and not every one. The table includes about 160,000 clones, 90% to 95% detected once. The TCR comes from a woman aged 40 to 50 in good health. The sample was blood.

The CDR3 here is CASSSPIRNEQYF. In DNA form, the CDR3 reads TGTGCCAGCAGCTCCCCCATTAGGAACGAGCAGTACTTC. This chain connects TRBV7-9 to TRBJ2-7; no clear D. CDR1 and CDR2 (germline): SEHNR, FQNEAQ (reference sequence). V dropped 4 bases and J dropped 5 bases, with 12 bases sitting between them. CDR3 length equals 13 residues.